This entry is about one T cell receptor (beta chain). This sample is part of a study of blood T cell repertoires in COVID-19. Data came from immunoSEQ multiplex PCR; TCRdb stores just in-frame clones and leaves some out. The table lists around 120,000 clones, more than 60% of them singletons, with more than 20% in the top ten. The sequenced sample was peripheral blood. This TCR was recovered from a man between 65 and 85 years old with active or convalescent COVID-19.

The CDR3 DNA reads TGTGCCAGCAGCCTGACAGGGGGCGCATCTGGAAACACCATATATTTT. Translating gives CASSLTGGASGNTIYF. V gene TRBV6-6 combines with J gene TRBJ1-3; TRBD1 agrees at 10 bases. This CDR3 spans 16 amino acids. Germline CDR1 MNHNY, CDR2 SVGAGI (reference sequence). After removal of 6 bases from V and 1 base from J, the junction contained 6 bases not matched to a gene.